This TCR beta chain derives from a study of radiotherapy plus CTLA-4 blockade in lung cancer. In its sample, this clone was seen once. The table came from immunoSEQ multiplex PCR; TCRdb's copy has only in-frame clones and leaves some out. The sample lists tens of thousands of clones, around 68% occurring once. The CDR3 spans 15 residues. Per germline, CDR1 MDHEN and CDR2 SYDVKM. Trimming removed 6 bases from V and 2 bases from J, with 16 bases in between. Participants had chemo-refractory metastatic non-small-cell lung cancer and were treated with focal radiation plus ipilimumab CTLA-4 blockade. Sequencing was performed on peripheral blood, taken from a patient treated with radiotherapy plus ipilimumab. This sequence was found in a human donor with non-small cell lung cancer whose response to radiotherapy plus ipilimumab could not be evaluated. The gene calls are TRBV28 and TRBJ2-5; no clear D. The CDR3 spells CASSPLWRRQETQYF. The CDR3 nucleotides are TGTGCCAGCAGCCCCCTGTGGCGCAGGCAAGAGACCCAGTACTTC.